The text below deals with one T cell receptor (beta chain). This entry belongs to a study of PD-1 blockade in classical Hodgkin lymphoma. Germline V CDR1 and CDR2: MNHEY, SMNVEV (reference sequence). The ends lost 7 bases at V and 2 bases at J; junction bases unmatched: 6. This CDR3 has 16 amino acids. Sequencing was performed with immunoSEQ multiplex PCR; in TCRdb, only in-frame clones are kept and a portion is missing. The repertoire consists of about 20,000 clones, with approximately 84% occurring once and the leading ten covering around 7.8%. As to time point: cycle 4 day 1 (C4D1), after more than five weeks of nivolumab. Autologous stem cell transplantation was followed by relapse in every patient, and brentuximab vedotin exposure varied. Isolation of CD8+ T cells from thawed PBMCs used magnetic negative selection.

The sequence came from a human donor with classical Hodgkin lymphoma. This sample comprised CD8+ T cells from blood, obtained before the fourth cycle of nivolumab. The V gene is TRBV27, the J gene TRBJ2-1; TRBD2 matches 12 bases. The CDR3 DNA is TGTGCCAGCAAGTCTCTAGCGGGGGGGACCTACAATGAGCAGTTCTTC. It specifies CASKSLAGGTYNEQFF.